What follows are 28 T cell receptor beta chains derived from one specimen sequenced in a study of siplizumab effects on memory and regulatory T cells. Method: immunoSEQ multiplex PCR; TCRdb's copy keeps in-frame clones and lacks some. The sample lists tens of thousands of clones; 95% to 98% were seen once. The specimen was naive CD4+ T cells sorted from blood. The receptors were gathered from a human donor in good health.

The chain recombines TRBV7-9 with TRBJ2-7; D perhaps matches TRBD1 (5 bases). V was pared by 5 bases and J by 6 bases, with 20 bases between. This CDR3 comprises 15 residues. Per the germline V gene, CDR1 is SEHNR and CDR2 is FQNEAQ (reference sequence). The CDR3 sequence is CASSALSSGIGEQYF. The CDR3, as DNA: TGTGCCAGCAGCGCTTTGTCATCAGGGATAGGCGAGCAGTACTTC.

This rearrangement joins TRBV6-1 to TRBJ2-7, with D tentatively TRBD1 (6 bases). Germline loops: CDR1 MNHNS, CDR2 SASEGT. V lost 5 bases and J lost 3, with 11 bases in between. The CDR3 covers 13 residues. The CDR3 reads CASSPSRGYEQYF. CDR3 nucleotides: TGTGCCAGCAGTCCCAGCAGGGGCTACGAGCAGTACTTC.

V gene TRBV29-1 combines with J gene TRBJ1-2, with TRBD1 matching 7 bases. The CDR3 is 15 residues long. The V gene end was trimmed by 8 bases and the J gene end by 4 bases; junction bases not matched to a gene: 16. Germline CDR1 reads SQVTM; CDR2 reads ANQGSEA. The CDR3 reads CSCGGAGGRSYGYTF. The DNA for the CDR3 is TGCAGCTGCGGCGGGGCAGGGGGTCGGTCCTATGGCTACACCTTC.

The J gene is TRBJ2-3, the V gene TRBV10-3; 7 bases match TRBD2. This CDR3 contains 16 residues. Per the germline V gene, CDR1 is ENHRY and CDR2 is SYGVKD. V lost 1 base, J lost 1 base, and 5 bases stayed unmatched. This chain's CDR3 is CAISEWGGVGTDTQYF. For the CDR3, the DNA is TGTGCCATCAGTGAGTGGGGGGGAGTGGGCACAGATACGCAGTATTTT.

The chain is built from TRBV7-9 and TRBJ2-7; TRBD2 agrees at 10 bases. CDR1 is SEHNR and CDR2 is FQNEAQ in the germline V gene (reference sequence). This CDR3 contains 17 residues. The trim removed 2 bases at V and 3 bases at J, leaving 10 bases unmatched. The CDR3 region has the DNA TGTGCCAGCAGCTTATATCTTGGGACTAGCGATGGCTACGAGCAGTACTTC. Its translation: CASSLYLGTSDGYEQYF.

The genes are TRBV13 and TRBJ2-3; 8 bases map to TRBD1. The CDR3 contains 15 residues. After removal of 5 bases from V and 0 bases from J, the junction contained 4 bases not matched to a gene. Per germline, CDR1 PRHDT and CDR2 FYEKMQ (reference sequence). CDR3 nucleotide sequence: TGTGCCAGCAGCACACGGACAGGGAGCACAGATACGCAGTATTTT. Its translation is CASSTRTGSTDTQYF.

The chain carries TRBV5-4 and TRBJ2-5; 8 positions agree with TRBD2. With the DNA end fitting TRBJ2-7 better, the J assignment may be wrong. The CDR3 consists of 15 residues. Germline V lookup: CDR1 SGHNT, CDR2 YYREEE (reference sequence). The CDR3 bases are TGTGCCAGCAGCTTGAGGAGCGGGAGTTATTACGAGCAGTACTTC. It yields the protein CASSLRSGSYYEQYF.

V gene TRBV30 combines with J gene TRBJ2-5; 7 bases agree with TRBD1. Trimming at V came to 1 base and at J to 5 bases, leaving 4 bases not matched to a gene. This CDR3 spans 13 amino acids. CDR1 and CDR2 (germline): GTSNPN, SVGIG (reference sequence). The CDR3 DNA sequence: TGTGCCTGGAGTGGACAGGGTTTGGAGACCCAGTACTTC. Protein product: CAWSGQGLETQYF. Supplemented by reference TRBV30 and TRBJ2-5, the full variable domain reads SQTIHQWPATLVQPVGSPLSLECTVEGTSNPNLYWYRQAAGRGLQLLFYSVGIGQISSEVPQNLSASRPQDRQFILSSKKLLLSDSGFYLCAWSGQGLETQYFGPGTRLLVL.

This clone was observed a single time. A read error may produce the germline difference seen at one junction end. Different DNA sequences within this sample yield the same CDR3. The chain uses TRBV6-1 and TRBJ1-2; a possible D gene is TRBD1 (5 bases). The CDR3 length is 18 residues. From germline, CDR1 is MNHNS and CDR2 SASEGT. The CDR3 coding sequence is TGTGCCAGCAGTGAATCCATCCTTCTAGACAGCTTACTGTATGGCTACACCTTT. Translating gives CASSESILLDSLLYGYTF.

This clone is a singleton in its sample. The rearrangement links TRBV29-1 to TRBJ1-4; 11 bases map to TRBD1. CDR1 and CDR2 from the germline V gene are SQVTM and ANQGSEA. CDR3 length equals 16 residues. Losses at the gene ends were 4 bases for V and 2 bases for J; bases not matched to a gene: 6. The CDR3 sequence is CSVVSGTGGTNEKLFF. The CDR3 DNA follows: TGCAGCGTTGTGTCCGGGACAGGGGGTACTAATGAAAAACTGTTTTTT.

The chain has TRBV19 and TRBJ1-5; unclear D gene. The germline gives CDR1 LNHDA, CDR2 SQIVND (reference sequence). The CDR3 runs to 13 residues. Trimming took off 3 bases at V and 5 bases at J, with 8 bases between the two ends. Here the CDR3 DNA reads TGTGCCAGTAGTATTACTCAGGATCAGCCCCAGCATTTT. Encoded protein: CASSITQDQPQHF.

The V gene is TRBV30, the J gene TRBJ2-7; D is uncertain. This CDR3 region has 11 residues. The V and J ends lost 3 bases and 5 bases respectively, with 8 bases between them. Germline CDR1 and CDR2: GTSNPN and SVGIG (reference sequence). The CDR3 spells CAWSAFNEQYF. The CDR3 region has the DNA TGTGCCTGGAGCGCTTTTAACGAGCAGTACTTC.

The chain recombines TRBV11-2 with TRBJ2-5; 9 positions agree with TRBD2. In germline, CDR1 is SGHAT, CDR2 FQNNGV. Unmatched junction bases numbered 2, after V lost 1 base and J lost 5 bases. The CDR3 length is 14 residues. In DNA, the CDR3 is TGTGCCAGCAGCTTAGTCGCGGGAGGGGAGACCCAGTACTTC. It encodes CASSLVAGGETQYF.

The V gene is TRBV9, the J gene TRBJ1-1; no definite D call. Trimming shortened V by 1 base and J by 4 bases, and 11 bases separated the two germline ends. Looked up from germline, CDR1 is SGDLS and CDR2 is YYNGEE. CDR3 length: 14 residues. CDR3 protein: CASSVLSAGTEAFF. The DNA for the CDR3 is TGTGCCAGCAGCGTACTCTCGGCGGGCACTGAAGCTTTCTTT.

The chain links TRBV5-5 to TRBJ2-3, with 7 bases matching TRBD2. The CDR3 covers 17 residues. Germline CDR1 SGHKS, CDR2 YYEKEE (reference sequence). Losses at the gene ends were 4 bases for V and 3 bases for J; bases not matched to a gene: 14. CDR3 residues: CASSPPLGGRWTDTQYF. CDR3 coding DNA: TGTGCCAGCAGCCCTCCTCTCGGCGGGAGATGGACAGATACGCAGTATTTT.

The chain couples TRBV29-1 to TRBJ2-5; D tentatively fits TRBD1 or TRBD2 (5 bases each). The CDR3 runs to 14 residues. The V gene lost 7 bases and the J gene lost 9 bases, with 24 bases spanning the gap. Germline V CDR1 and CDR2: SQVTM, ANQGSEA. The CDR3 reads CSAHSGTMEGAQYF. The CDR3 nucleotides read TGCAGCGCTCACTCCGGGACGATGGAAGGAGCCCAGTACTTC.

V usage is TRBV30 and J usage is TRBJ1-3; D is unresolved. CDR1 GTSNPN and CDR2 SVGIG come from the germline V gene (reference sequence). V dropped 2 bases and J dropped 0 bases, with 8 bases sitting between them. The CDR3 is made up of 14 amino acids. The CDR3 region is CAWSNGNSGNTIYF. Here the CDR3 DNA reads TGTGCCTGGAGTAACGGCAACTCTGGAAACACCATATATTTT.

About this clone itself: The same CDR3 arises from other DNA sequences in this sample as well. CDR3 in amino acids: CASSLTPPTVSGSYNEQFF. CDR3 in DNA: TGTGCCAGCAGCTTAACACCCCCGACCGTTTCGGGGTCCTACAATGAGCAGTTCTTC. V gene TRBV7-9 combines with J gene TRBJ2-1; a weak D match, TRBD2 (5 bases). CDR3 length: 19 residues. V lost 2 bases to trimming and J lost 1 base, with 21 bases between them. CDR1 is SEHNR, CDR2 FQNEAQ, per germline (reference sequence).

The rearrangement joins TRBV5-1 to TRBJ2-7; 10 positions agree with TRBD1. The CDR3 runs 16 residues. J was trimmed by 6 bases and V by 4 bases; bases with no gene match: 13. Germline CDR1 is SGHRS and CDR2 is YFSETQ. The chain's CDR3 is CASSASMDRGFSEQYF. The CDR3 DNA reads TGCGCCAGCAGCGCGTCTATGGACAGGGGGTTTAGCGAGCAGTACTTC.

This clone was detected once. V gene TRBV29-1 combines with J gene TRBJ2-5, with 13 bases identical to TRBD2. The CDR3 has 15 amino acids. Germline V lookup: CDR1 SQVTM, CDR2 ANQGSEA. V lost 7 bases, J lost 5 bases, and 10 bases stayed unmatched. Here the CDR3 DNA reads TGCAGCGGTGGCGGACTAGCGGGAGTGGGGGAGACCCAGTACTTC. It codes for CSGGGLAGVGETQYF.

The chain has TRBV11-3 and TRBJ2-1; 11 bases match TRBD2. J was trimmed by 6 bases and V by 5 bases; bases with no gene match: 6. This CDR3 spans 15 amino acids. The germline gives CDR1 SGHNT, CDR2 YENEEA. The CDR3 spells CASSPGLADGNEQFF. The CDR3 DNA reads as TGTGCCAGCAGCCCGGGACTAGCGGATGGCAATGAGCAGTTCTTC.

The chain uses TRBV19 and TRBJ1-4; D unresolved. Germline V gives CDR1 LNHDA, CDR2 SQIVND (reference sequence). Between the trimmed V and J ends, which lost 4 bases and 0 bases, there was a span of 6 bases. This CDR3 region has 14 residues. CDR3: CASSRRATNEKLFF. DNA of the CDR3: TGTGCCAGTAGTAGGAGGGCAACTAATGAAAAACTGTTTTTT.

The chain links TRBV6-6 to TRBJ2-2; D is ambiguous. The CDR3 consists of 11 residues. CDR1 MNHNY and CDR2 SVGAGI come from the germline V gene (reference sequence). The V gene lost 2 bases and the J gene lost 6 bases, with 1 base spanning the gap. The CDR3 here is CASSYPGELFF. For the CDR3, the DNA is TGTGCCAGCAGTTACCCCGGGGAGCTGTTTTTT.

The chain couples TRBV7-3 to TRBJ2-6; D might be TRBD1 (6 bases). The V end lost 5 bases, the J end lost 0 bases, and 17 bases lay between the germline ends. The CDR3 has 18 residues. Germline-derived CDR1 and CDR2 are SGHTA and FQGTGA. In nucleotides, the CDR3 is TGTGCCAGCAGCCCATTGGGACACCGAAGCTCTGGGGCCAACGTCCTGACTTTC. Translation: CASSPLGHRSSGANVLTF. Based on the CDR3 plus reference TRBV7-3 and TRBJ2-6, the full variable domain is GAGVSQTPSNKVTEKGKYVELRCDPISGHTALYWYRQSLGQGPEFLIYFQGTGAADDSGLPNDRFFAVRPEGSVSTLKIQRTERGDSAVYLCASSPLGHRSSGANVLTFGAGSRLTVL.

V gene TRBV6-6 combines with J gene TRBJ1-5; no definite D call. Trimming removed 0 bases at V and 7 bases at J, with 7 bases between. This CDR3 comprises 13 residues. In germline, CDR1 is MNHNY, CDR2 SVGAGI (reference sequence). DNA of the CDR3: TGTGCCAGCAGTTACTCACTTTTCCAGCCCCAGCATTTT. Its protein product is CASSYSLFQPQHF.

The chain uses TRBV5-1 and TRBJ2-5; unclear D gene. Germline CDR1 SGHRS, CDR2 YFSETQ. The CDR3 runs to 14 residues. The V end lost 2 bases, the J end lost 0 bases, and 8 bases lay between the germline ends. The chain's CDR3 is CASSFTANQETQYF. CDR3 nucleotides: TGCGCCAGCAGCTTTACAGCGAACCAAGAGACCCAGTACTTC.

This rearrangement joins TRBV28 to TRBJ2-3; D remains unclear. The CDR3 consists of 11 residues. Trimming removed 2 bases from V and 6 bases from J, with 3 bases in between. Germline V gene sequence: CDR1 MDHEN, CDR2 SYDVKM. CDR3 loop: CASSLLDTQYF. CDR3 nucleotide sequence: TGTGCCAGCAGTTTACTCGATACGCAGTATTTT.

The chain recombines TRBV7-3 with TRBJ2-2; 7 bases are shared with TRBD2. Germline CDR1 SGHTA, CDR2 FQGTGA. V lost 6 bases, J lost 0 bases, and 7 bases stayed unmatched. The CDR3 spans 16 residues. The CDR3 sequence: CASRFSGFANTGELFF. DNA of the CDR3: TGTGCCAGCAGATTTAGCGGGTTCGCGAACACCGGGGAGCTGTTTTTT.